These 7 T cell receptor beta chains were all obtained from the same sample, sequenced in a study of Ad26.COV2.S vaccination and SARS-CoV-2 variants. Indicated treatment: some 20 received Ad26.COV2.S at low or high dose, single or two shots; roughly 5 received placebo; per-sample allocation not given. It was on day 63 after the first vaccine or placebo injection that samples were taken. Generated by immunoSEQ multiplex PCR, the TCRdb table keeps only in-frame clones and is missing some. The data hold some 420,000 clones, with around 87% observed a single time. The source material was peripheral blood, sampled in a trial of Ad26.COV2.S vaccine versus placebo. The receptor source for this set is a person between 18 and 60 years old who received the Ad26.COV2.S COVID-19 vaccine or a placebo.

The V and J genes are TRBV30 and TRBJ1-4, with D possibly matching TRBD1 (5 bases). This CDR3 region has 14 residues. V was clipped by 2 bases and J by 5 bases, with 12 bases between them. The germline CDR1 and CDR2 sequences are GTSNPN and SVGIG (reference sequence). The CDR3 reads CAWSRGTGNEKLFF. The CDR3, as DNA: TGTGCCTGGAGTCGAGGGACGGGGAATGAAAAACTGTTTTTT.

CDR3 residues: CASSQGPGGGDEQYF. Here the CDR3 DNA reads TGCGCCAGCAGCCAAGGCCCTGGAGGGGGCGACGAGCAGTACTTC. The chain joins TRBV4-3 to TRBJ2-7, with D possibly being TRBD1 (7 bases). Trimming shortened V by 1 base and J by 5 bases, and 15 bases separated the two germline ends. Per the germline V gene, CDR1 is LGHNA and CDR2 is YSLEER. This CDR3 is built from 15 residues.

This clone was recorded only once. The genes are TRBV19 and TRBJ1-1; TRBD1 agrees at 9 bases. The junction had 23 bases not matched to a gene; V was cut back by 4 bases and J by 11 bases. CDR3 length: 18 residues. Germline CDR1 LNHDA, CDR2 SQIVND (reference sequence). DNA of the CDR3: TGTGCCAGTAGTACCGGCTACAGGGGGCTCGAGTTTTCGAGGCGGGCTTTCTTT. It specifies CASSTGYRGLEFSRRAFF.

V is TRBV7-9 and J is TRBJ2-3; maybe TRBD2 (6 bases). V dropped 3 bases and J dropped 2 bases, with 18 bases sitting between them. In germline, CDR1 is SEHNR, CDR2 FQNEAQ (reference sequence). The CDR3 runs to 17 residues. CDR3 nucleotide sequence: TGTGCCAGCAGCTTGGAAAGGGGACTGCAGTACACAGATACGCAGTATTTT. Translating it yields CASSLERGLQYTDTQYF.

The genes are TRBV27 and TRBJ2-7; the D is unclear. V dropped 6 bases and J dropped 3 bases, with 6 bases sitting between them. There are 11 residues in the CDR3. Germline CDR1 and CDR2: MNHEY and SMNVEV (reference sequence). CDR3 loop: CASSFNYEQYF. The CDR3 coding sequence is TGTGCCAGCAGCTTCAACTACGAGCAGTACTTC.

CDR3 DNA sequence: TGTGCCAGCAGCTTAGCCGGGAGCCTGAATGAGCAGTTCTTC. It is translated as CASSLAGSLNEQFF. This chain joins TRBV11-2 and TRBJ2-1, with D perhaps TRBD2 (6 bases). V was pared by 1 base and J by 7 bases, with 11 bases between. CDR1 is SGHAT, CDR2 FQNNGV, per germline. The CDR3 runs 14 residues.

V is TRBV28 and J is TRBJ1-5; D uncertain. CDR3 length: 12 amino acids. Trimming took off 7 bases at V and 1 base at J, with 5 bases between the two ends. Germline-derived CDR1 and CDR2 are MDHEN and SYDVKM. CDR3 DNA: TGTGCCAGCAAATTCAGCAATCAGCCCCAGCATTTT. Amino acids: CASKFSNQPQHF.